The rows below give T cell receptor beta chains drawn from one sample of a study of patients and donors after allogeneic stem cell transplantation. TCRdb reprocessed the RT-PCR reads with MiXCR, giving one entry per CDR3 protein. The profile covers roughly 200,000 distinct CDR3 sequences, with about 40% appearing a single time and about 30% taken by the ten largest. Sequenced input: blood, either unsorted or a sorted T cell fraction (not recorded which). All receptors derive from a human donor who was either an allogeneic HSCT recipient or a stem cell or donor lymphocyte infusion donor (not recorded which). It is not recorded whose cells these are; they may come from a transplant donor. The CDR3 runs from the conserved cysteine through the conserved F or W. A D gene is named only where the DNA matches it firmly. Rows give clone size only sometimes, using once, few, many, or a class for an expanded clone.

TRBV5-1	-	-	TRBJ2-1	CASSPGTFEQFF	TGCGCCAGCAGCCCGGGGACATTTGAGCAGTTCTTC
TRBV7-9	-	-	TRBJ1-1	CASSPLNRRYTEAFF	TGTGCCAGCAGCCCATTAAACAGGCGGTACACTGAAGCTTTCTTT
TRBV4-3	-	-	TRBJ1-6	CASSQDLGQYNSPLHF	TGCGCCAGCAGCCAAGATTTAGGACAGTATAATTCACCCCTCCACTTT
TRBV20-1	-	-	TRBJ2-2	CSATLDGELFF	TGCAGTGCTACCCTCGACGGGGAGCTGTTTTTT
TRBV9	many	TRBD1	TRBJ1-1	CASSAMDRGNTEAFF	TGTGCCAGCAGCGCCATGGACAGGGGTAACACTGAAGCTTTCTTT
TRBV30	few	-	TRBJ1-2	CAWSQQSGVGYTF	TGTGCCTGGAGCCAGCAGTCAGGGGTTGGCTACACCTTC
TRBV28	-	TRBD1	TRBJ1-6	CASRVLEAGGNSPLHF	TGTGCCAGCAGGGTCCTCGAGGCAGGGGGAAATTCACCCCTCCACTTT
TRBV4-3	once	TRBD2	TRBJ2-1	CASSLTPSGGLNNEQFF	TGCGCCAGCAGCCTGACCCCCTCGGGGGGACTAAACAATGAGCAGTTCTTC
TRBV18	-	-	TRBJ2-7	CASSPSGRTYEQYF	TGTGCCAGCTCACCATCGGGACGGACCTACGAGCAGTACTTC
TRBV7-9	-	TRBD1	TRBJ2-7	CASSLRQGNDEQYF	TGTGCCAGCAGCTTACGACAGGGGAACGACGAGCAGTACTTC
TRBV12-3/TRBV12-4	-	-	TRBJ2-1	CASSPPESRGNEQFF	TGTGCCAGCAGTCCCCCCGAGTCTAGGGGCAATGAGCAGTTCTTC
TRBV29-1	-	-	TRBJ1-3	CSVAGGAGGNTIYF	TGCAGCGTGGCGGGGGGCGCAGGTGGAAACACCATATATTTT
TRBV29-1	few	-	TRBJ1-1	CSVENAGARGSEAFF	TGCAGCGTTGAAAATGCGGGGGCCAGGGGTTCTGAAGCTTTCTTT
TRBV3-1	few	-	TRBJ1-3	CASSQELVPSSGNTIYF	TGTGCCAGCAGCCAAGAACTAGTACCGAGCTCTGGAAACACCATATATTTT
TRBV18	-	-	TRBJ2-7	CASSPLTRDEQYF	TGTGCCAGCTCACCACTTACTAGGGACGAGCAGTACTTC
TRBV6-6	-	-	TRBJ2-5	CASSIAQGPFLQETQYF	TGTGCCAGCAGTATCGCCCAGGGCCCATTTCTCCAAGAGACCCAGTACTTC
TRBV12-3/TRBV12-4	-	-	TRBJ1-2	CASSPREVLGYTF	TGTGCCAGCAGCCCAAGGGAGGTGTTAGGCTACACCTTC
TRBV4-1	-	-	TRBJ1-1	CASSSRPHTEAFF	TGCGCCAGCAGCTCCCGGCCCCACACTGAAGCTTTCTTT
TRBV6-2/TRBV6-3	few	-	TRBJ2-3	CASLTGTHLSSATQYF	TGTGCCAGCTTAACCGGGACCCACCTTTCGAGCGCTACGCAGTATTTT
TRBV30	-	-	TRBJ1-5	CACSDGSNQPQHF	TGTGCCTGTTCCGACGGAAGCAATCAGCCCCAGCATTTT
TRBV12-3/TRBV12-4	-	-	TRBJ1-5	CASRPMDGGGQPQHF	TGTGCCAGCAGACCCATGGACGGAGGGGGACAGCCCCAGCATTTT
TRBV7-9	few	-	TRBJ1-1	CASSLGYRVDTEAFF	TGTGCCAGCAGCTTAGGTTACAGGGTTGATACTGAAGCTTTCTTT
TRBV10-3	few	-	TRBJ1-2	CAIGVMDGYTF	TGTGCCATCGGCGTTATGGATGGCTACACCTTC
TRBV28	-	-	TRBJ2-7	CASPSETGEQYF	TGTGCCAGCCCCTCCGAGACCGGAGAGCAGTACTTC
TRBV7-2	-	-	TRBJ2-2	CASSLVRGAGELFF	TGTGCCAGCAGCTTAGTCAGGGGTGCCGGGGAGCTGTTTTTT
TRBV7-8	-	-	TRBJ1-1	CASLNRDKHTEAFF	TGTGCCAGCTTAAACCGGGACAAACACACTGAAGCTTTCTTT
TRBV30	few	TRBD1	TRBJ1-1	CARGQGLTEAFF	TGTGCCCGGGGACAGGGGTTAACTGAAGCTTTCTTT
TRBV7-3	-	-	TRBJ1-1	CASSLYAGTEAFF	TGTGCCAGCAGCTTATATGCGGGGACTGAAGCTTTCTTT
TRBV7-9	many	-	TRBJ2-1	CASSFLGNEQFF	TGTGCCAGCAGCTTTCTGGGTAATGAGCAGTTCTTC
TRBV4-3	-	TRBD1	TRBJ2-7	CASSQDRGTGDHEQYF	TGCGCCAGCAGCCAAGACCGCGGGACAGGGGACCACGAGCAGTACTTC
TRBV5-1	many	-	TRBJ1-1	CASREGVMNTEAFF	TGCGCCAGCCGAGAAGGGGTCATGAACACTGAAGCTTTCTTT
TRBV25-1	few	-	TRBJ2-1	CASSEYITDNEQFF	TGTGCCAGCAGTGAATATATAACAGACAATGAGCAGTTCTTC
TRBV15	few	-	TRBJ1-1	CATSREIGIRTEAFF	TGTGCCACCAGCAGAGAGATCGGTATTCGAACTGAAGCTTTCTTT
TRBV4-3	-	-	TRBJ2-3	CASSQESRAHSTDTQYF	TGCGCCAGCAGCCAAGAGTCCAGGGCGCATAGCACAGATACGCAGTATTTT
TRBV7-9	-	-	TRBJ1-1	CASSLLGVPEAFF	TGTGCCAGCAGCTTACTCGGGGTACCTGAAGCTTTCTTT
TRBV12-3/TRBV12-4	few	-	TRBJ2-5	CASSLQGRYQETQYF	TGTGCCAGCAGTTTACAGGGGAGGTACCAAGAGACCCAGTACTTC
TRBV7-9	medium-sized	TRBD1	TRBJ1-2	CASSLGDRMSYGYTF	TGTGCCAGCAGCTTAGGGGACAGGATGTCCTATGGCTACACCTTC
TRBV27	-	-	TRBJ1-2	CASSFIQSPVYGYTF	TGTGCCAGCAGTTTCATCCAATCCCCCGTCTATGGCTACACCTTC
TRBV4-3	-	-	TRBJ1-1	CASSQDYREGSYTEAFF	TGCGCCAGCAGCCAAGATTACAGGGAGGGAAGCTACACTGAAGCTTTCTTT
TRBV27	-	TRBD2	TRBJ2-7	CASSLSGLAGYYEQYF	TGTGCCAGCAGTTTATCGGGACTAGCGGGGTACTACGAGCAGTACTTC
TRBV7-3	-	-	TRBJ1-1	CARSLGGGANTEAFF	TGTGCCAGGAGCCTCGGCGGAGGGGCGAACACTGAAGCTTTCTTT
TRBV7-9	-	-	TRBJ2-3	CASSSLIGRGFEGTDTQYF	TGTGCCAGCAGCTCCCTGATTGGAAGGGGGTTCGAAGGCACAGATACGCAGTATTTT
TRBV6-2/TRBV6-3	few	-	TRBJ2-2	CASRTRGFTGELFF	TGTGCCAGCCGGACGCGGGGATTCACCGGGGAGCTGTTTTTT
TRBV7-2	-	-	TRBJ1-1	CASSLYIDSEAFF	TGTGCCAGCAGCTTATATATAGACTCTGAAGCTTTCTTT
TRBV21-1	-	-	TRBJ2-7	CARIKGVTSAYEQYF	TGTGCCAGAATAAAAGGAGTGACCAGTGCCTACGAGCAGTACTTC